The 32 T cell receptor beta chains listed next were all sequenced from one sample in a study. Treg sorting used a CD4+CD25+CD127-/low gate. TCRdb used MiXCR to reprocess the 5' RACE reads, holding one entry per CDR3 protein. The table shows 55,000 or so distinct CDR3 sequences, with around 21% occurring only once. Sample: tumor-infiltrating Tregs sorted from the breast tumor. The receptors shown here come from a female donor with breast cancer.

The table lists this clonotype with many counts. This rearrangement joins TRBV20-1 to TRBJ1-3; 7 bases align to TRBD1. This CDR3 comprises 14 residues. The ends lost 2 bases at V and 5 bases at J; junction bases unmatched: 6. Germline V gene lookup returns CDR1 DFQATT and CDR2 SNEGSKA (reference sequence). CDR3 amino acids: CSARPKDRRNTIYF. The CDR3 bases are TGCAGTGCTAGACCAAAGGACAGGAGAAACACCATATATTTT.

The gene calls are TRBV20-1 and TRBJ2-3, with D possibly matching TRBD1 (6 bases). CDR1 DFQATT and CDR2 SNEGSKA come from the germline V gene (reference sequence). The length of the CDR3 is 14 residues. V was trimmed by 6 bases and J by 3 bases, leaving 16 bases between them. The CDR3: CSANQGIRTDTQYF. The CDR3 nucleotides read TGCAGTGCCAATCAGGGGATTCGTACAGATACGCAGTATTTT.

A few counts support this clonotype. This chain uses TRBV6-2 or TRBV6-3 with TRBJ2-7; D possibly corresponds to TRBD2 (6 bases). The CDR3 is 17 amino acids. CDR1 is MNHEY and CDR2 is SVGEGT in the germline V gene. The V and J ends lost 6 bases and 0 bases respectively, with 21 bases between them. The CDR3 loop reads CASSRPGTWGSSYEQYF. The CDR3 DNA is TGTGCCAGCAGCCGTCCCGGGACTTGGGGGAGCTCCTACGAGCAGTACTTC.

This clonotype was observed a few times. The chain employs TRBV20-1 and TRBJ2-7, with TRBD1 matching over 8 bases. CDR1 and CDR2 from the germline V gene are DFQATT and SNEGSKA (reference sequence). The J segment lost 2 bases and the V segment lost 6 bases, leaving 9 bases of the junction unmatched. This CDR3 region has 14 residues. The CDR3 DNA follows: TGCAGTGCGCACGACAGGGGCGGGACCTACGAGCAGTACTTC. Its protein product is CSAHDRGGTYEQYF.

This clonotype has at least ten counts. CDR3 sequence: CSAHPTEGTDTQYF. The CDR3 coding sequence is TGCAGTGCTCACCCTACTGAGGGCACAGATACGCAGTATTTT. The chain employs TRBV20-1 and TRBJ2-3; D is unclear. Germline loops: CDR1 DFQATT, CDR2 SNEGSKA (reference sequence). This CDR3 region has 14 residues. With 5 bases removed from V and 1 base from J, the gap between germline ends came to 13 bases.

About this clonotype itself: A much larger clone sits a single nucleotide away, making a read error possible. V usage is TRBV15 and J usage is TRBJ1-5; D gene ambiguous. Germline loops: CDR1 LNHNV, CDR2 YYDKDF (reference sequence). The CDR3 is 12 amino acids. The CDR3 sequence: CATGRDNQPQHF. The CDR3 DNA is TGTGCCACCGGCAGAGACAACCAGCCCCAGCATTTT.

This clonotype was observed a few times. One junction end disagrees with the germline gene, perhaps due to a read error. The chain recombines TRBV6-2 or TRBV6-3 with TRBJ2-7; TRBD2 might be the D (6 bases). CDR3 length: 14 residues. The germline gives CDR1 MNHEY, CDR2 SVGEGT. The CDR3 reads CASKYYSGSHEQNF. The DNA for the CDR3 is TGTGCCAGCAAATACTATAGCGGTTCCCACGAGCAGAACTTC.

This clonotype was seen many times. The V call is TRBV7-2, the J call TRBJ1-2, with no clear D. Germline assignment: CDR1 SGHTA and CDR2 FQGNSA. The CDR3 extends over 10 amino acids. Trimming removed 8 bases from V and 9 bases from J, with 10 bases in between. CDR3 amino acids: CASGSGSYTF. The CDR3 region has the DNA TGTGCCAGCGGCTCGGGTAGCTACACCTTC.

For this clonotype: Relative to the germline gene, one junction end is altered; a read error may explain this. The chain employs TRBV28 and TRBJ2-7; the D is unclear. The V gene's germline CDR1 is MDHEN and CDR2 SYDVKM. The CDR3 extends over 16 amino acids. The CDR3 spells CTSSLVRYPFSYEQYF. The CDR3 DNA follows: TGTACCAGCAGTTTAGTCCGCTACCCCTTCTCCTACGAGCAGTACTTC.

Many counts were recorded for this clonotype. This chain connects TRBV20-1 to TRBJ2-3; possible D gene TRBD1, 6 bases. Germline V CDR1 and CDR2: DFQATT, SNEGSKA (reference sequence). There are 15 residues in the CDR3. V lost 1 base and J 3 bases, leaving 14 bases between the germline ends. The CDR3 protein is CSARVQGRRTDTQYF. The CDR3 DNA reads TGCAGTGCTAGAGTACAGGGACGTAGAACAGATACGCAGTATTTT.

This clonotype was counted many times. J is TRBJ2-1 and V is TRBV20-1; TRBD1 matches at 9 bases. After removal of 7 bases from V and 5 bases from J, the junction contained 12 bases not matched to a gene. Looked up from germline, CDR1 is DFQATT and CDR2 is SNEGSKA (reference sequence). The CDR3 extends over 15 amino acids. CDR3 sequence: CSVLSGTGLNNEQFF. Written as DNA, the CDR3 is TGCAGTGTTTTATCCGGGACAGGGCTAAACAATGAGCAGTTCTTC.

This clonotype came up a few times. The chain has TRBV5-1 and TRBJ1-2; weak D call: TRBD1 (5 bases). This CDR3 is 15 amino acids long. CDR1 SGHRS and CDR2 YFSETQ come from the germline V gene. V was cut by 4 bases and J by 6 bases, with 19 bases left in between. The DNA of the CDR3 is TGCGCCAGCAGCGTCGCAGGGCCAGATGCGAATGGCTACACCTTC. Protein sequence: CASSVAGPDANGYTF.

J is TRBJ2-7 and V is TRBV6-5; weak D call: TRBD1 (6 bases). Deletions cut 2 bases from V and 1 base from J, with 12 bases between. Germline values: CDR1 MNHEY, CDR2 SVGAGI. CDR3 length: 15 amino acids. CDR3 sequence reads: CASSYRGGQSYEQYF. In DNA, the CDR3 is TGTGCCAGCAGTTACAGAGGGGGACAATCCTACGAGCAGTACTTC.

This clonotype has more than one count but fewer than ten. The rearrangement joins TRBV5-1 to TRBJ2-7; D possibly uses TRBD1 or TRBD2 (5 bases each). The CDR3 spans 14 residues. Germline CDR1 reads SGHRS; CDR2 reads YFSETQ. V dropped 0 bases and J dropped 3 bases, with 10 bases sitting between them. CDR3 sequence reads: CASSLVGENYEQYF. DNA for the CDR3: TGCGCCAGCAGCTTGGTGGGGGAAAACTACGAGCAGTACTTC.

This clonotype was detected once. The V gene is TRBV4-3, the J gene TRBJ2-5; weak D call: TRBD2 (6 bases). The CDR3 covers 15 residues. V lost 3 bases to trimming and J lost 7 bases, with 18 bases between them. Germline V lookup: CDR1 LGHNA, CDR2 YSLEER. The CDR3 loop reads CASSQETRGVRTQYF. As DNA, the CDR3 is TGCGCCAGCAGCCAGGAGACTAGGGGTGTGAGGACCCAGTACTTC.

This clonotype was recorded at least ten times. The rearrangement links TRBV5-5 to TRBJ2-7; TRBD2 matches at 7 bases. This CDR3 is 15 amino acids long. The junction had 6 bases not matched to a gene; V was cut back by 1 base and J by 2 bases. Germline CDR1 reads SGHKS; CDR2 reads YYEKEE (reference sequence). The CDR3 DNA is TGTGCCAGCAGCTTGACCGGGAGGATAACCTACGAGCAGTACTTC. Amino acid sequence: CASSLTGRITYEQYF.

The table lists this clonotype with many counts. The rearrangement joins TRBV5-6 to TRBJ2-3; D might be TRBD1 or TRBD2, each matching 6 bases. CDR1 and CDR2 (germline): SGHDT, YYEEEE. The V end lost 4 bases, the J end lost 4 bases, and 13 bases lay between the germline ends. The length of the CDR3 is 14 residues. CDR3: CASSLAGDSDTQYF. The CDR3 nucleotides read TGTGCCAGCAGCCTGGCAGGGGACTCAGATACGCAGTATTTT.

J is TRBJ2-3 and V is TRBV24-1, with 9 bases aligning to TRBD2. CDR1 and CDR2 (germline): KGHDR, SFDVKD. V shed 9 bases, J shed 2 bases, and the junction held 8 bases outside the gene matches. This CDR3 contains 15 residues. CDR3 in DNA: TGTGCCACCTCGCGGGGGGGAGGGGCCACAGATACGCAGTATTTT. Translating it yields CATSRGGGATDTQYF.

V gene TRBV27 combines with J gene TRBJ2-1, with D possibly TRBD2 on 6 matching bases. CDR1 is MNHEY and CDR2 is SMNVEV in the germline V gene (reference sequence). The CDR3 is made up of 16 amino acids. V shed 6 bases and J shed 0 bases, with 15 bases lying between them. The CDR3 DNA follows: TGTGCCAGCAGCTCCGGGGGAGCCGGCTCCTACAATGAGCAGTTCTTC. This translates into CASSSGGAGSYNEQFF.

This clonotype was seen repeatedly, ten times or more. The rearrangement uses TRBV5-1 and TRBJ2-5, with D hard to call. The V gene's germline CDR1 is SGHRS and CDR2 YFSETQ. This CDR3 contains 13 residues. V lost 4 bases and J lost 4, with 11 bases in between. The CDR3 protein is CASSRALGETQYF. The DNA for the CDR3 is TGCGCCAGCAGCCGGGCTCTCGGAGAGACCCAGTACTTC.

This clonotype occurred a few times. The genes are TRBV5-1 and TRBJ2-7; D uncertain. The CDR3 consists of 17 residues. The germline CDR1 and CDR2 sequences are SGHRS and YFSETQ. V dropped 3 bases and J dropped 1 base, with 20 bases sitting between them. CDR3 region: CASSYYGGKGVSYEQYF. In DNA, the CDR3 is TGCGCCAGCAGCTATTATGGTGGCAAAGGAGTGTCCTACGAGCAGTACTTC.

CDR3 DNA: TGTGCCAGCAGCCAAGGGGGCGGGTACACTGAAGCTTTCTTT. Translation: CASSQGGGYTEAFF. The rearrangement joins TRBV3-1 to TRBJ1-1; possibly TRBD1 for D (5 bases). This CDR3 region has 14 residues. Germline lookup yields CDR1 LGHDT and CDR2 YNNKEL (reference sequence). V was trimmed by 1 base and J by 3 bases, leaving 9 bases between them.

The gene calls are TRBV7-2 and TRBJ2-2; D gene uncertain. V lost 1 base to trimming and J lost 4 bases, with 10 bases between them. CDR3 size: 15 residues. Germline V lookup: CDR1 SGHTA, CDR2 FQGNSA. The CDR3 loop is CASSLDRLFTGELFF. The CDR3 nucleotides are TGTGCCAGCAGCTTAGATAGGCTCTTCACCGGGGAGCTGTTTTTT.

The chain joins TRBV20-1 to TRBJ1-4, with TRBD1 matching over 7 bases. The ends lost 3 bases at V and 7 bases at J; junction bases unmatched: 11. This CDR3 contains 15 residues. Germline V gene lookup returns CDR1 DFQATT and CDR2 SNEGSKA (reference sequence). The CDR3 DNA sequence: TGCAGTGCTAGTAGGGGACAGTACACCGGTGAAAAACTGTTTTTT. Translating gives CSASRGQYTGEKLFF.

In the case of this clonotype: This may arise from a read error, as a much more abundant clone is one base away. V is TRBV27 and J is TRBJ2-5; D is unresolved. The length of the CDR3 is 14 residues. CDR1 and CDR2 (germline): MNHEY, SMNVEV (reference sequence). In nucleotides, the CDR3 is TGTGCCAGCAGTTCCCGATGGTCGGAAGAGACCCTGTACTTC. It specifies CASSSRWSEETLYF.

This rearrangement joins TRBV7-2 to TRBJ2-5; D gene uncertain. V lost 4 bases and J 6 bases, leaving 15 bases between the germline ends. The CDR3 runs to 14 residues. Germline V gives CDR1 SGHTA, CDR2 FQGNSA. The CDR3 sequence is CASSSLLAGKTQYF. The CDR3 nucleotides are TGTGCCAGCAGCTCCCTGCTGGCTGGTAAGACCCAGTACTTC.

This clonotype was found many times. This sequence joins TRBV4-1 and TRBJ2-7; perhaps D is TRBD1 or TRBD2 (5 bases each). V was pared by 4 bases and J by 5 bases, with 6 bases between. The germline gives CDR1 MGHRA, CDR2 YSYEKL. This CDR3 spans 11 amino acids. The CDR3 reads CASSRDHEQYF. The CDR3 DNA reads TGCGCCAGCAGCCGGGACCACGAGCAGTACTTC.

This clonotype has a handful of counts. This CDR3 reads CATEEARGNTEAFF. The DNA for the CDR3 is TGTGCCACCGAAGAGGCCAGGGGGAACACTGAAGCTTTCTTT. This chain uses TRBV6-1 with TRBJ1-1, with D perhaps TRBD1 (6 bases). Germline V gives CDR1 MNHNS, CDR2 SASEGT. Trimming took off 10 bases at V and 1 base at J, with 16 bases between the two ends. The CDR3 covers 14 residues.

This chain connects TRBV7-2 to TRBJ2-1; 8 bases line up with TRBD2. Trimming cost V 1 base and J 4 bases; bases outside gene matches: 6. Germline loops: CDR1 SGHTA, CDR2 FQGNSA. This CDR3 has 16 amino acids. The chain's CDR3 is CASSLDGGGAYNEQFF. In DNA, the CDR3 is TGTGCCAGCAGCTTAGACGGGGGGGGGGCATACAATGAGCAGTTCTTC.

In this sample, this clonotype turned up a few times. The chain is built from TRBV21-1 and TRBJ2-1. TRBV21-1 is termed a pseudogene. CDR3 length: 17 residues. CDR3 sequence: CASSPRSIGVSYNEQFF. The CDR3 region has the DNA TGTGCCAGCAGCCCAAGAAGTATCGGGGTCTCCTACAATGAGCAGTTCTTC.

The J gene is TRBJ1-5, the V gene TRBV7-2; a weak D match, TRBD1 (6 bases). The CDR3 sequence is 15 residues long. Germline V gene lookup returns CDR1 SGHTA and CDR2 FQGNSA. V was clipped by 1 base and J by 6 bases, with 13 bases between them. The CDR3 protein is CASSLVGEGGQPQHF. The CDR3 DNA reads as TGTGCCAGCAGCTTAGTAGGTGAAGGGGGTCAGCCCCAGCATTTT.

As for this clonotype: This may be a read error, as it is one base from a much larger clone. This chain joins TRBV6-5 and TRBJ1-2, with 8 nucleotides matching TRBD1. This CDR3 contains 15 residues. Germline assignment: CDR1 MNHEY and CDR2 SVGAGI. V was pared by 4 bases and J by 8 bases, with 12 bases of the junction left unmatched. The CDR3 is CASSSEQGGPKGYTF. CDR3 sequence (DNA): TGTGCCAGCAGTTCGGAACAGGGGGGACCGAAGGGCTACACCTTC.